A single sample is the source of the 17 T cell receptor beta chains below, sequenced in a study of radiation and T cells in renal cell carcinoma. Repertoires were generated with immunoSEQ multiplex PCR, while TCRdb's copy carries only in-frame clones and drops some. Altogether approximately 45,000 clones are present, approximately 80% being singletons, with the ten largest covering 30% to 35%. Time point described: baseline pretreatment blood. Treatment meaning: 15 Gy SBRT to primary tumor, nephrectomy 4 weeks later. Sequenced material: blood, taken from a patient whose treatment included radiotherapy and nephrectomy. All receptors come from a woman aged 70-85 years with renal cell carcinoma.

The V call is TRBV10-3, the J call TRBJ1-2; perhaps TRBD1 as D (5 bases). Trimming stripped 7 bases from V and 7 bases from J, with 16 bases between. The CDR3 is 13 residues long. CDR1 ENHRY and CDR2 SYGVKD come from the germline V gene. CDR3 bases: TGTGCCATCACGCCTGACAGAACGGGTGGCTACACCTTC. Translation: CAITPDRTGGYTF.

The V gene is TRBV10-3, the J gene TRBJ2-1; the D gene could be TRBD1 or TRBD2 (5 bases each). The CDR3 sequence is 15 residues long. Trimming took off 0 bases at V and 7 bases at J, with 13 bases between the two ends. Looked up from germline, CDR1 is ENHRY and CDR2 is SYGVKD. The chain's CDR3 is CAISESLGTVNEQFF. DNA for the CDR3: TGTGCCATCAGTGAGTCGCTCGGGACGGTGAATGAGCAGTTCTTC.

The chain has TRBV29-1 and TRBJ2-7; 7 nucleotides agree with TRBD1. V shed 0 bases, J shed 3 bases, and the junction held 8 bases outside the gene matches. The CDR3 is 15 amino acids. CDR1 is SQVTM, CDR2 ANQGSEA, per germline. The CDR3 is CSVEDRNRGVYEQYF. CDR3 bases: TGCAGCGTTGAAGATCGTAACAGGGGAGTCTACGAGCAGTACTTC.

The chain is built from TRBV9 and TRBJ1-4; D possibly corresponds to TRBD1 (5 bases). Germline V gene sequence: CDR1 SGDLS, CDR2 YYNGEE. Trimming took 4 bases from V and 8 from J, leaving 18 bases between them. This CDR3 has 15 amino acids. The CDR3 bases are TGTGCCAGCAGCATCTCGGGGCACCCGGAGGAAAAACTGTTTTTT. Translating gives CASSISGHPEEKLFF.

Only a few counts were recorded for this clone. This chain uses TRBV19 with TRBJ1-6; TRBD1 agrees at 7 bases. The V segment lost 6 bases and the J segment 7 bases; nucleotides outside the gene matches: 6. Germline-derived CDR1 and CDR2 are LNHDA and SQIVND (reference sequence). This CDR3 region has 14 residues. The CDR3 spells CASRLTGKNSPLHF. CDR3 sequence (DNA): TGTGCCAGTAGGTTGACAGGGAAAAATTCACCCCTCCACTTT.

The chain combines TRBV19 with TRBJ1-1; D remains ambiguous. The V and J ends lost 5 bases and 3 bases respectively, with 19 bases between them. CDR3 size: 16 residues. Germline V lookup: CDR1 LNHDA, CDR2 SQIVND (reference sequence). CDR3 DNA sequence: TGTGCCAGTAGTCGGGGAACCGGGTGGTGGGACACTGAAGCTTTCTTT. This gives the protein CASSRGTGWWDTEAFF.

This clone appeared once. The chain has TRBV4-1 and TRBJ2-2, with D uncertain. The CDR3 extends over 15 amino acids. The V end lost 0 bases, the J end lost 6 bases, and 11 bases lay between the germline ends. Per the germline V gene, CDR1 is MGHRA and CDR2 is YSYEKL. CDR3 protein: CASSQDQPQAGELFF. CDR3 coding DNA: TGCGCCAGCAGCCAAGATCAGCCTCAAGCCGGGGAGCTGTTTTTT.

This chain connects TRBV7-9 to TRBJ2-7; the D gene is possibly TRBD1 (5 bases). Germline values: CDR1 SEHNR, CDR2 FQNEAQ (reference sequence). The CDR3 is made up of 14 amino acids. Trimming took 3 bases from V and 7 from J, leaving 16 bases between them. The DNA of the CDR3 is TGTGCCAGCAGCTTGTCGACAGCGTCGAAGGAGCAGTACTTC. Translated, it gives CASSLSTASKEQYF. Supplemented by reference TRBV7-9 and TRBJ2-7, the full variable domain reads DTGVSQNPRHKITKRGQNVTFRCDPISEHNRLYWYRQTLGQGPEFLTYFQNEAQLEKSRLLSDRFSAERPKGSFSTLEIQRTEQGDSAMYLCASSLSTASKEQYFGPGTRLTVT.

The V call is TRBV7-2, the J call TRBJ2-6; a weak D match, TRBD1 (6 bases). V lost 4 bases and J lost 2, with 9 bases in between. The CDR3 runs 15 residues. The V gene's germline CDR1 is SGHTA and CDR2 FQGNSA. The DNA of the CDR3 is TGTGCCAGCAGCTGGGGGCGGACTGGGGCCAACGTCCTGACTTTC. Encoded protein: CASSWGRTGANVLTF.

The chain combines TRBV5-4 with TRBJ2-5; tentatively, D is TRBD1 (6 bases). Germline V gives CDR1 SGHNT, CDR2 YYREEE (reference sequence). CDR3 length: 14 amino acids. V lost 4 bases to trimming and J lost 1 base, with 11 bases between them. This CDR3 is CASSPGQLQETQYF. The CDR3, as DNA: TGTGCCAGCAGCCCCGGACAGCTCCAAGAGACCCAGTACTTC.

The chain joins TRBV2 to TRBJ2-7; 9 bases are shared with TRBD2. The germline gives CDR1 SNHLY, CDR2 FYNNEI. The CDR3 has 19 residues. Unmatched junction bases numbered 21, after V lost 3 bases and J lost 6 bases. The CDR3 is CASSDLSGRGLGLRGEQYF. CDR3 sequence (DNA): TGTGCCAGCAGTGACCTTAGCGGGAGAGGTTTAGGGCTACGAGGCGAGCAGTACTTC.

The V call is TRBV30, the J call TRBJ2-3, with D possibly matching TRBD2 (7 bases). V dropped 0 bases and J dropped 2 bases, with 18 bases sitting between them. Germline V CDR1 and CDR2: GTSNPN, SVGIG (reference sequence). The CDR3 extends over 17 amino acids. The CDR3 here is CAWSVEAGRGNTDTQYF. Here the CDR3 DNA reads TGTGCCTGGAGTGTGGAAGCGGGAAGGGGGAACACAGATACGCAGTATTTT.

The CDR3 nucleotides read TGTGCCAGCAGCTTCCGACAGACTAGTTTTACTTACAATGAGCAGTTCTTC. Translating it yields CASSFRQTSFTYNEQFF. V gene TRBV7-2 combines with J gene TRBJ2-1; tentatively, D is TRBD2 (6 bases). This CDR3 spans 17 amino acids. The V gene lost 3 bases and the J gene lost 4 bases, with 19 bases spanning the gap. Germline lookup yields CDR1 SGHTA and CDR2 FQGNSA.

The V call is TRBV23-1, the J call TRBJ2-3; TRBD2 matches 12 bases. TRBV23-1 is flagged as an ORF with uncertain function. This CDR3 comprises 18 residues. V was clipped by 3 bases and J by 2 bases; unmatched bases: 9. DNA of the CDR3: TGCGCCAGCAGTCACAGGGGGCTAGCGGGAGGGCCCACAGATACGCAGTATTTT. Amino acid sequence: CASSHRGLAGGPTDTQYF.

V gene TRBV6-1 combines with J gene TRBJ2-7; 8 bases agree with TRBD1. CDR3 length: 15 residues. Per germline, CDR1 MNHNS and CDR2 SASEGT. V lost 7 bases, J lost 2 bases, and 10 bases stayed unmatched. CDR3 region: CASKSFQDRAYEQYF. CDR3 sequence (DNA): TGTGCCAGCAAGAGTTTTCAGGACAGGGCCTACGAGCAGTACTTC.

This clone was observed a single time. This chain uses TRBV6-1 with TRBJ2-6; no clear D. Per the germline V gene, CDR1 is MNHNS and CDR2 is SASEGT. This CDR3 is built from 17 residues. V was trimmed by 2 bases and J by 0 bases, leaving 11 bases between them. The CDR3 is CASSELETYSGANVLTF. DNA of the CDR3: TGTGCCAGCAGTGAACTTGAGACATACTCTGGGGCCAACGTCCTGACTTTC.

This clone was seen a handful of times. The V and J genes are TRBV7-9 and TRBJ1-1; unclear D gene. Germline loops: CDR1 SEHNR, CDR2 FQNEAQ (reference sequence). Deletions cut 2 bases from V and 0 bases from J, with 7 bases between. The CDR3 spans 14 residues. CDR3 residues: CASSLNAMNTEAFF. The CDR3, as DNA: TGTGCCAGCAGCTTAAATGCCATGAACACTGAAGCTTTCTTT.